Here is one T cell receptor (beta chain) with its context. A much larger clone lies one base from this, so it may be a read error. This specimen belongs to a study of T cells after yellow fever vaccination. Whole-study context: Fractions of limited cellularity were prepared by means of SMART-Seq v4 Ultra Low Input.

Notes on the study in general: Weaker overall, the secondary response nonetheless peaked faster (day 5 versus 15).

Using its own MiXCR run on the 5' RACE reads, TCRdb lists one record per CDR3 protein. Of 80,000 to 100,000 distinct CDR3 sequences detected, 8% to 10% appear once; the ten largest clones hold roughly 15%. The CDR3 is made up of 15 amino acids. CDR1 and CDR2 (germline): DFQATT, SNEGSKA (reference sequence). The sequence came from a man in his late teens or twenties who received the YFV17D yellow fever vaccine. The chain employs TRBV20-1 and TRBJ2-1; 7 bases align to TRBD2. The input for sequencing was CD8+ T cells not binding an NS4B(214-222) dextramer, sorted from PBMCs, taken around 16 days after the first yellow fever vaccination. The CDR3 bases are TGCGGTGCTAGAATCGCTAGAAGGACTAGGAATGAGCAGTTCTTC. Its protein is CGARIARRTRNEQFF.